This passage covers 20 T cell receptor beta chains from one sample sequenced in a study of T-cell memory formation after mild COVID-19. Via MiXCR, TCRdb re-called the 5' RACE reads, giving one row per CDR3 protein. The repertoire holds 350,000 to 550,000 distinct CDR3 sequences, over 15% seen once, with about 22% in the top ten. The sequenced sample was PBMCs or a T cell subset sorted from them (not recorded which). All receptors come from a young man who had mild COVID-19 (a few samples of this study predate the infection). Cell type and time point are not known.

J is TRBJ1-1 and V is TRBV6-6, with TRBD1 identical over 7 bases. CDR1 is MNHNY, CDR2 SVGAGI, per germline (reference sequence). The CDR3 spans 17 residues. V was clipped by 0 bases and J by 0 bases; unmatched bases: 7. The CDR3 reads CASSYSSGGWMNTEAFF. The CDR3 DNA follows: TGTGCCAGCAGTTACTCGTCAGGGGGATGGATGAACACTGAAGCTTTCTTT.

This clonotype turned up a few times. The chain joins TRBV19 to TRBJ1-5; TRBD1 matches 8 bases. The CDR3 is 14 amino acids. Per the germline V gene, CDR1 is LNHDA and CDR2 is SQIVND (reference sequence). V lost 5 bases, J lost 4 bases, and 4 bases stayed unmatched. The CDR3 nucleotides are TGTGCCAGTAGTCGGGACAGGTTTAATCAGCCCCAGCATTTT. Its protein is CASSRDRFNQPQHF.

This clonotype has just a few counts. V is TRBV12-3 or TRBV12-4 and J is TRBJ2-3; the D gene is possibly TRBD2 (6 bases). V lost 1 base and J 4 bases, leaving 12 bases between the germline ends. The CDR3 is 15 amino acids. The CDR3 spells CASSLGRLGSDTQYF. CDR3 in DNA: TGTGCCAGCAGTTTAGGGCGACTAGGTTCAGATACGCAGTATTTT.

The table lists this clonotype with a few counts. In nucleotides, the CDR3 is TGTGCCAGCAGCCCTTGGTCAGGGGGAAGATCTGGGGCCAACGTCCTGACTTTC. This encodes CASSPWSGGRSGANVLTF. The chain uses TRBV28 and TRBJ2-6, with TRBD1 matching 7 bases. V trimming: 6 bases; J trimming: 1 base; junction bases outside the gene matches: 12. Germline V gene sequence: CDR1 MDHEN, CDR2 SYDVKM. The CDR3 length is 18 residues.

This clonotype was recorded many times. This rearrangement joins TRBV7-2 to TRBJ1-1; tentative D call: TRBD1 (5 bases). The CDR3 length is 14 residues. Trimming took off 3 bases at V and 7 bases at J, with 15 bases between the two ends. The V gene's germline CDR1 is SGHTA and CDR2 FQGNSA. CDR3 in amino acids: CASSFPGGGSEAFF. The CDR3 DNA sequence: TGTGCCAGCAGCTTCCCCGGGGGGGGGAGTGAAGCTTTCTTT.

The chain employs TRBV3-1 and TRBJ2-3; D remains ambiguous. V was trimmed by 1 base and J by 2 bases, leaving 7 bases between them. The CDR3 totals 14 residues. The V gene's germline CDR1 is LGHDT and CDR2 YNNKEL (reference sequence). The chain's CDR3 is CASSQATATDTQYF. The CDR3 DNA follows: TGTGCCAGCAGCCAAGCAACAGCCACAGATACGCAGTATTTT.

The chain couples TRBV29-1 to TRBJ1-5; D gene uncertain. The CDR3 is made up of 12 amino acids. From germline, CDR1 is SQVTM and CDR2 ANQGSEA. Trimming shortened V by 5 bases and J by 2 bases, and 7 bases separated the two germline ends. CDR3 sequence reads: CSVRLGNQPQHF. DNA for the CDR3: TGCAGCGTTCGGCTGGGCAATCAGCCCCAGCATTTT.

The V call is TRBV20-1, the J call TRBJ1-1; D is ambiguous. CDR1 and CDR2 (germline): DFQATT, SNEGSKA (reference sequence). The CDR3 covers 12 residues. Trimming left V 3 bases short and J 8 bases short, with 13 bases between. The CDR3 bases are TGCAGTGCTAGCGGGCAGAATTTAGAAGCTTTCTTT. Its protein is CSASGQNLEAFF.

V gene TRBV20-1 combines with J gene TRBJ2-1; D gene ambiguous. The length of the CDR3 is 10 residues. V shed 6 bases and J shed 5 bases, with 5 bases lying between them. Germline CDR1 reads DFQATT; CDR2 reads SNEGSKA (reference sequence). The CDR3 protein is CSAVNNEQFF. The CDR3 bases are TGCAGTGCGGTGAACAATGAGCAGTTCTTC.

This clonotype was seen more than once but under ten times. V usage is TRBV7-9 and J usage is TRBJ2-2; D may correspond to TRBD1 or TRBD2 (5 bases each). CDR1 is SEHNR, CDR2 FQNEAQ, per germline (reference sequence). The CDR3 has 16 amino acids. The germline V and J ends were trimmed by 3 bases and 1 base, with 12 bases remaining between them. CDR3: CASSFHRGLNTGELFF. DNA of the CDR3: TGTGCCAGCAGCTTCCACCGGGGCCTGAACACCGGGGAGCTGTTTTTT.

The chain recombines TRBV4-3 with TRBJ2-7; weak D call: TRBD1 (6 bases). The CDR3 spans 14 residues. V lost 4 bases to trimming and J lost 6 bases, with 16 bases between them. CDR1 LGHNA and CDR2 YSLEER come from the germline V gene. The DNA for the CDR3 is TGCGCCAGCAGCCCGCGAGGGACATTCGGCGAGCAGTACTTC. It codes for CASSPRGTFGEQYF.

The CDR3 sequence is CASSYSRGRLNQPQHF. The CDR3 coding sequence is TGTGCCAGCAGTTACTCGAGGGGACGGCTCAATCAGCCCCAGCATTTT. This chain uses TRBV6-2 or TRBV6-3 with TRBJ1-5; a weak D match, TRBD1 (5 bases). CDR1 and CDR2 (germline): MNHEY, SVGEGT. The CDR3 runs 16 residues. Trimming pared 0 bases from V and 3 bases from J, leaving 12 bases between.

This chain connects TRBV28 to TRBJ2-5, with 9 bases that match TRBD1. This CDR3 region has 13 residues. The V and J ends lost 10 bases and 4 bases, in that order; junction bases with no gene match: 7. Germline V gives CDR1 MDHEN, CDR2 SYDVKM. The CDR3 protein is CATGTGIRETQYF. In DNA form, the CDR3 reads TGTGCCACGGGGACAGGGATTAGAGAGACCCAGTACTTC.

This clonotype has at least ten counts. The V gene is TRBV20-1, the J gene TRBJ2-1, with a possible D match to TRBD1 (5 bases). CDR1 and CDR2 from the germline V gene are DFQATT and SNEGSKA (reference sequence). V was clipped by 4 bases and J by 7 bases, with 11 bases between them. This CDR3 contains 12 residues. CDR3 nucleotides: TGCAGTGCTACTCAGGGTGGGAATGAGCAGTTCTTC. This sequence encodes CSATQGGNEQFF.

In this sample, this clonotype turned up a few times. The J gene is TRBJ2-5, the V gene TRBV4-1; D is perhaps TRBD2 (6 bases). The germline CDR1 and CDR2 sequences are MGHRA and YSYEKL. V was shortened by 7 bases and J by 3 bases, with 9 bases between the two germline ends. The CDR3 runs 12 residues. CDR3 in amino acids: CASNGGEETQYF. The CDR3 DNA reads TGCGCCAGCAACGGCGGGGAAGAGACCCAGTACTTC.

This clonotype was counted a few times. V and J are TRBV29-1 and TRBJ2-2; the D gene is possibly TRBD1 (5 bases). The CDR3 consists of 13 residues. Germline CDR1 SQVTM, CDR2 ANQGSEA. V lost 2 bases to trimming and J lost 6 bases, with 10 bases between them. CDR3 coding DNA: TGCAGCGTTGAAAAGGCACAGGCCGGGGAGCTGTTTTTT. It codes for CSVEKAQAGELFF.

J is TRBJ2-3 and V is TRBV25-1, with a tentative D call TRBD2 (5 bases). This CDR3 region has 15 residues. Germline values: CDR1 MGHDK, CDR2 SYGVNS. V lost 0 bases and J 3 bases, leaving 10 bases between the germline ends. CDR3 sequence: CASSEYWPGTDTQYF. CDR3 bases: TGTGCCAGCAGTGAATATTGGCCGGGGACAGATACGCAGTATTTT.

A few counts support this clonotype. This chain joins TRBV12-3 or TRBV12-4 and TRBJ2-5, with 9 bases aligning to TRBD1. V shed 4 bases, J shed 5 bases, and the junction held 8 bases outside the gene matches. The CDR3 is 15 amino acids. The CDR3 DNA reads TGTGCCAGCAGTTACGGACAGGGGCGCTTCGAGACCCAGTACTTC. Amino acid sequence: CASSYGQGRFETQYF.

This clonotype was recorded a few times. V gene TRBV5-1 combines with J gene TRBJ1-5; unclear D gene. Trimming left V 2 bases short and J 5 bases short, with 11 bases between. This CDR3 comprises 14 residues. Germline CDR1 and CDR2: SGHRS and YFSETQ. This CDR3 is CASSFGGRDQPQHF. The CDR3 nucleotides are TGCGCCAGCAGCTTCGGTGGCCGAGATCAGCCCCAGCATTTT.

This clonotype has only a few counts. The chain employs TRBV24-1 and TRBJ2-1; the D gene is possibly TRBD1 (5 bases). Between the trimmed V and J ends, which lost 5 bases and 9 bases, there was a span of 13 bases. The CDR3 contains 13 residues. Germline V gene lookup returns CDR1 KGHDR and CDR2 SFDVKD. The chain's CDR3 is CATSALQGTEQFF. The CDR3 DNA is TGTGCCACCAGTGCCCTTCAGGGCACTGAGCAGTTCTTC.